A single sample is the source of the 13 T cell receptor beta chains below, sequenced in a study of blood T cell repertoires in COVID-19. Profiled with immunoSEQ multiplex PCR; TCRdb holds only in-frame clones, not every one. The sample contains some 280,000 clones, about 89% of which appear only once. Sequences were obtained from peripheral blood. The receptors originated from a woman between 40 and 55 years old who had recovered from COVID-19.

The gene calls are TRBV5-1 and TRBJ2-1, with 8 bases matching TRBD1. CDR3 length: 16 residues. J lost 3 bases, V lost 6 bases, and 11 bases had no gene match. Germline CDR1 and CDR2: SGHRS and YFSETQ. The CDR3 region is CASKKDAGGVYNEQFF. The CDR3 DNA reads TGCGCCAGCAAAAAGGACGCAGGGGGCGTCTACAATGAGCAGTTCTTC. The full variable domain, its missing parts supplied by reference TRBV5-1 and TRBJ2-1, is KAGVTQTPRYLIKTRGQQVTLSCSPISGHRSVSWYQQTPGQGLQFLFEYFSETQRNKGNFPGRFSGRQFSNSRSEMNVSTLELGDSALYLCASKKDAGGVYNEQFFGPGTRLTVL.

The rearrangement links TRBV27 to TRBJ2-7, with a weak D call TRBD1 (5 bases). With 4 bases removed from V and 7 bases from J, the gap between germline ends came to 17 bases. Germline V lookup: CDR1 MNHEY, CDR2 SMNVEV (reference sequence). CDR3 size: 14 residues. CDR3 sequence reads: CASSSELKRGEQYF. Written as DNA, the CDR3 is TGTGCCAGCAGTTCCGAACTTAAAAGGGGAGAGCAGTACTTC.

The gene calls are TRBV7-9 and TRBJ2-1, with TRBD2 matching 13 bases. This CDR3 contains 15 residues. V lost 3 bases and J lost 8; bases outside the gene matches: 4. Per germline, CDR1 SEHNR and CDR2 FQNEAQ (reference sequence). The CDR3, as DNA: TGTGCCAGCAGCTTGGGACTAGCGGGAACGGATGAGCAGTTCTTC. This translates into CASSLGLAGTDEQFF. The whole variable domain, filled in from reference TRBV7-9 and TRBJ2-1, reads DTGVSQNPRHKITKRGQNVTFRCDPISEHNRLYWYRQTLGQGPEFLTYFQNEAQLEKSRLLSDRFSAERPKGSFSTLEIQRTEQGDSAMYLCASSLGLAGTDEQFFGPGTRLTVL.

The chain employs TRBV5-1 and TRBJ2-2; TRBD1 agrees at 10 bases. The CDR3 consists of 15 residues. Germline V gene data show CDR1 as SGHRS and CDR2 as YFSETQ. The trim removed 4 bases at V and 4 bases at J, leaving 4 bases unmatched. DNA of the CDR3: TGCGCCAGCAGCCCGGGACAGGGGTTCACCGGGGAGCTGTTTTTT. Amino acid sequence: CASSPGQGFTGELFF.

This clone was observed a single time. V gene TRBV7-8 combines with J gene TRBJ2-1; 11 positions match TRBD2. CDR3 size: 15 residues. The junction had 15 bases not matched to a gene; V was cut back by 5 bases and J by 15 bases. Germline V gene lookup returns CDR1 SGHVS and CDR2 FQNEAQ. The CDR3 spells CASSLGLAETTMLFF. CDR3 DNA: TGTGCCAGCAGCCTGGGACTAGCGGAAACTACAATGCTGTTCTTC.

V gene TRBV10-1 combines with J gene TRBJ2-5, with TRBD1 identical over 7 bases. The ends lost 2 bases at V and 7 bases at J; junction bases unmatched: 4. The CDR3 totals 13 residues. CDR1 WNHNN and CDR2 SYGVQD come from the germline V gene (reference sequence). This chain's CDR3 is CASSEEGAGTQYF. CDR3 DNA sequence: TGCGCCAGCAGTGAGGAGGGGGCCGGGACCCAGTACTTC.

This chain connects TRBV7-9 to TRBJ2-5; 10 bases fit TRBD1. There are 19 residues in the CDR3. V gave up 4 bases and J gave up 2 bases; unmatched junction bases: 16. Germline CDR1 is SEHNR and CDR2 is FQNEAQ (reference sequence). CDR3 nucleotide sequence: TGTGCCAGCAGCTCCATCTTCACCAGTGGGACAGGGGAACAAGAGACCCAGTACTTC. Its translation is CASSSIFTSGTGEQETQYF. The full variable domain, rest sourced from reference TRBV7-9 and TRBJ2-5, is DTGVSQNPRHKITKRGQNVTFRCDPISEHNRLYWYRQTLGQGPEFLTYFQNEAQLEKSRLLSDRFSAERPKGSFSTLEIQRTEQGDSAMYLCASSSIFTSGTGEQETQYFGPGTRLLVL.

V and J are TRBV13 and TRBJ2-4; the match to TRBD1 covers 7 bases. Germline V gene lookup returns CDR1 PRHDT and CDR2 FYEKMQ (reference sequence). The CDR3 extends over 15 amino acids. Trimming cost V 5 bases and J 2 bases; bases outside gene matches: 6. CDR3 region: CASSLGRGTKNIQYF. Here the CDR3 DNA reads TGTGCCAGCAGCCTCGGCAGGGGGACCAAAAACATTCAGTACTTC.

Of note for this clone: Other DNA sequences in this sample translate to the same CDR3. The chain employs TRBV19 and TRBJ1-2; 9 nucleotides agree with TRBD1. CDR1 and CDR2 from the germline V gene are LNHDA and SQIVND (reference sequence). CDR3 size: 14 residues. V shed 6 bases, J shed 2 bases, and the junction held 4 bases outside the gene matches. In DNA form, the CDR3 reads TGTGCCAGTAGCATCGGGACAGGGAACTATGGCTACACCTTC. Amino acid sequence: CASSIGTGNYGYTF.

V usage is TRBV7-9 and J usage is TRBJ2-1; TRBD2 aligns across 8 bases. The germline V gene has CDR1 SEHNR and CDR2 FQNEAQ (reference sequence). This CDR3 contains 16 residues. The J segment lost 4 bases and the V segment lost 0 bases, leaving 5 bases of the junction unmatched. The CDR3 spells CASSLATGLGYNEQFF. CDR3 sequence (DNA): TGTGCCAGCAGCTTAGCGACGGGACTAGGGTACAATGAGCAGTTCTTC.

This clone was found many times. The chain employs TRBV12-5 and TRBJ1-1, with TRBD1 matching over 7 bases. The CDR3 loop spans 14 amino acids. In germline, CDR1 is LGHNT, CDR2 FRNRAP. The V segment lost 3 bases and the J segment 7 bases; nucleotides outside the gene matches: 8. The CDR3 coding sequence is TGTGCTAGTGGTTTAGGGGGCCCCAAAGGTGAAGCTTTCTTT. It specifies CASGLGGPKGEAFF.

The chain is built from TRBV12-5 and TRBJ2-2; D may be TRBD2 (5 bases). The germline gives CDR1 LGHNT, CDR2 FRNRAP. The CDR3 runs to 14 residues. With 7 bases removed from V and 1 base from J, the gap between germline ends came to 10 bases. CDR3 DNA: TGTGCTAGTGCTCGGGGAATGAACACCGGGGAGCTGTTTTTT. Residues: CASARGMNTGELFF.

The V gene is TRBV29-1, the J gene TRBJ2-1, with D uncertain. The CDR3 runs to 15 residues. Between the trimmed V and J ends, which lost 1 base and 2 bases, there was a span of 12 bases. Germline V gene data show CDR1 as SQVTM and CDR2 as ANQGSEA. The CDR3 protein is CSVEVDWAAYNEQFF. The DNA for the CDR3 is TGCAGCGTTGAAGTCGATTGGGCAGCCTACAATGAGCAGTTCTTC.